A selection of T cell receptor beta chains follows, all from one sample in a study of PD-1 blockade in classical Hodgkin lymphoma. Sequenced by immunoSEQ multiplex PCR; TCRdb stores in-frame clones only, minus some. The sample shows about 25,000 clones, around 94% of them seen only once. The sequenced sample was peripheral blood mononuclear cells (PBMCs). All receptors derive from a human donor with classical Hodgkin lymphoma. CDR3s include the opening cysteine and the closing phenylalanine or tryptophan. The D gene is left open where the match is weak. Not all rows give a size; the values are once, few, many and, for expanded clones, a class.

TGTGCCAGCTCACCATCGACAGGGGCACGAACTGAAGCTTTCTTT | CASSPSTGARTEAFF | TRBV18 | NA | TRBJ1-1 | TRBD1
TGTGCCAGCAGAAAGGACAGGGCTTGGGCCGGGGAGCTGTTTTTT | CASRKDRAWAGELFF | TRBV6-1 | once | TRBJ2-2 | TRBD1
TGTGCCAGTTACTATGAGGGGGTTGAACCCTACGAGCAGTACTTC | CASYYEGVEPYEQYF | TRBV21-1 | NA | TRBJ2-7 | NA
TGTGCCAGCAGCTTAAGCAGTGAGCAGTTCTTC | CASSLSSEQFF | TRBV11-2 | NA | TRBJ2-1 | NA
TGCAGCGTTGAAAGGGCGACAGATACGCAGTATTTT | CSVERATDTQYF | TRBV29-1 | NA | TRBJ2-3 | NA
TGTGCCAGCAGCCTGTCCCTTGCTCGAAAACTGTTTTTT | CASSLSLARKLFF | TRBV5-6 | NA | TRBJ1-4 | NA
TGCGCCAGCAGCGTAGACACCACCTACGAGCAGTACTTC | CASSVDTTYEQYF | TRBV5-1 | few | TRBJ2-7 | NA
TGTGCCATTAGCGGGGCTATACAAGAGACCCAGTACTTC | CAISGAIQETQYF | TRBV10-3 | NA | TRBJ2-5 | TRBD2
TGTGCCAGCAGTACCCGACGGGGGACTGAGGGCTACACCTTC | CASSTRRGTEGYTF | TRBV25-1 | NA | TRBJ1-2 | NA
TGCGCCAGCATCACGGACAGGGGAACGGGAGGCTACACCTTC | CASITDRGTGGYTF | TRBV10-2 | NA | TRBJ1-2 | TRBD1
TGTGCCAGCAGTCGCCCGATTCGGGGGGGTCAATACGAGCAGTACTTC | CASSRPIRGGQYEQYF | TRBV5-6 | NA | TRBJ2-7 | TRBD2
TGTGCCAGCAGCTTAGGGCCTAGCGGGGGTCCTACGGGGGAGCAGTACTTC | CASSLGPSGGPTGEQYF | TRBV7-2 | NA | TRBJ2-7 | TRBD2
TGTGCCAGCAGCGCCGGGACTAGCGGGAGAAATGAGCAGTTCTTC | CASSAGTSGRNEQFF | TRBV9 | NA | TRBJ2-1 | TRBD2
TGTGCCAGCAGTACCCGGACAGCTCAAGAGACCCAGTACTTC | CASSTRTAQETQYF | TRBV6-6 | NA | TRBJ2-5 | NA
TGCGCCAGCAGCTTGACTAGCCCCTCCTACAATGAGCAGTTCTTC | CASSLTSPSYNEQFF | TRBV5-1 | NA | TRBJ2-1 | NA
TGCAGCGTTGAACAGGGGGTTGGGGTTTACAATGAGCAGTTCTTC | CSVEQGVGVYNEQFF | TRBV29-1 | NA | TRBJ2-1 | TRBD1
TGTGCCAGCGGAGGGTTGAACACTGAAGCTTTCTTT | CASGGLNTEAFF | TRBV19 | NA | TRBJ1-1 | NA
TGTGCCTGGCGGGACCATGGCTACACCTTC | CAWRDHGYTF | TRBV30 | NA | TRBJ1-2 | NA
TGTGCCAGCAGCCCCTCTAGGCCGAACACTGAAGCTTTCTTT | CASSPSRPNTEAFF | TRBV6-5 | NA | TRBJ1-1 | NA
TGTGCCAGCAGCTTGGTGGGACACAATGAGCAGTTCTTC | CASSLVGHNEQFF | TRBV5-6 | once | TRBJ2-1 | NA
TGTGCCAGCAGCTTAAACCCTGGGGCCAGCAATCAGCCCCAGCATTTT | CASSLNPGASNQPQHF | TRBV7-9 | NA | TRBJ1-5 | NA
TGTGCCAGCAGTTTATTTTATCGTGTATCGGGCTCTGGAAACACCATATATTTT | CASSLFYRVSGSGNTIYF | TRBV27 | NA | TRBJ1-3 | NA